A single TCR beta chain is shown here with its context. As yet, its antigen is unknown. Sequenced by immunoSEQ multiplex PCR; TCRdb stores in-frame clones only, minus some. The sample has about 150,000 clones, 80% to 95% seen once. The sample belongs to a study of T cell responses to AZD1222 COVID-19 vaccine. Points from the study as a whole: Unmutated variant regions are reportedly the target of nearly half of TCRs that are spike-specific. The donor cohort was predominantly white British with a female majority, and clonal diversity may have been underestimated.

Germline CDR1 reads SNHLY; CDR2 reads FYNNEI. V trimming: 6 bases; J trimming: 4 bases; junction bases outside the gene matches: 5. The CDR3 has 13 amino acids. This specimen consisted of peripheral blood, obtained 28 days after the second AZD1222 dose. The chain recombines TRBV2 with TRBJ1-1, with TRBD1 matching 7 bases. The receptor was derived from an adult who received the AZD1222 COVID-19 vaccine. CDR3 amino acids: CASRDEGATEAFF. The CDR3 region has the DNA TGTGCCAGCAGGGACGAGGGGGCCACTGAAGCTTTCTTT.